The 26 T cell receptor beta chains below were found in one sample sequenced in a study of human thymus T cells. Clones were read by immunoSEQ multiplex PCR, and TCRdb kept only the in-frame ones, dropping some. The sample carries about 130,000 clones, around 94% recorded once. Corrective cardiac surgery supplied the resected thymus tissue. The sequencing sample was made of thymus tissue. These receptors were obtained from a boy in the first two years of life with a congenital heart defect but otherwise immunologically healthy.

CDR3 in DNA: TGTGCCAGCAGTTTACACGGACTAGCGGGGACAGAGACCCAGTACTTC. Translated: CASSLHGLAGTETQYF. V and J are TRBV28 and TRBJ2-5; TRBD2 matches at 12 bases. Germline CDR1 is MDHEN and CDR2 is SYDVKM. J gave up 4 bases and V 2 bases, and 5 bases lay outside the gene matches. There are 16 residues in the CDR3. Full variable domain (remainder filled in from reference TRBV28 and TRBJ2-5): DVKVTQSSRYLVKRTGEKVFLECVQDMDHENMFWYRQDPGLGLRLIYFSYDVKMKEKGDIPEGYSVSREKKERFSLILESASTNQTSMYLCASSLHGLAGTETQYFGPGTRLLVL.

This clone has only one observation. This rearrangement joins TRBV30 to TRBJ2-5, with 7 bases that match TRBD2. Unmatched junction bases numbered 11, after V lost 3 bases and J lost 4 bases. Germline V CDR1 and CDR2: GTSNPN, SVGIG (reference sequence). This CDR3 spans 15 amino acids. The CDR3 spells CAWRMTSPNRETQYF. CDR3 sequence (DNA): TGTGCCTGGAGGATGACTAGCCCGAACCGAGAGACCCAGTACTTC.

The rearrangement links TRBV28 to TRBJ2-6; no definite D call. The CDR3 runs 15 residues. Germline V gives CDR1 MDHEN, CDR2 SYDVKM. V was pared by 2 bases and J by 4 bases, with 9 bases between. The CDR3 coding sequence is TGTGCCAGCAGTTTACGGAGACCGGGGGCCAACGTCCTGACTTTC. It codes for CASSLRRPGANVLTF.

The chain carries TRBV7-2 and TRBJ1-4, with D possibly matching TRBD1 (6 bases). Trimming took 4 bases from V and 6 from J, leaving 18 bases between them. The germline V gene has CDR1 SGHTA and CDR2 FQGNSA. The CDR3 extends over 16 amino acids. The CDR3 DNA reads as TGTGCCAGCAGCTGGCAGGGTCGGGGGGCGGATGAAAAACTGTTTTTT. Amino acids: CASSWQGRGADEKLFF.

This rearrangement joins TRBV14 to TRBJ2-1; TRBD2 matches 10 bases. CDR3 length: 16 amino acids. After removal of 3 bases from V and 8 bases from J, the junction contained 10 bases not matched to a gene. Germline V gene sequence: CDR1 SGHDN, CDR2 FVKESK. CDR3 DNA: TGTGCCAGCAGCCAGGTACCCGGGACTAGCGTGGATGAGCAGTTCTTC. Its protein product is CASSQVPGTSVDEQFF.

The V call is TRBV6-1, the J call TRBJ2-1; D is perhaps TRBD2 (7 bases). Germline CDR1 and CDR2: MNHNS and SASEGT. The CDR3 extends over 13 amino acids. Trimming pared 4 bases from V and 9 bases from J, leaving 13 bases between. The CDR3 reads CASSVRGASEQFF. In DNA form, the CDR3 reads TGTGCCAGCAGTGTTCGGGGGGCAAGTGAGCAGTTCTTC.

The CDR3 sequence is CASSQGQTGNTIYF. The CDR3 coding sequence is TGTGCCAGTAGCCAGGGTCAGACTGGAAACACCATATATTTT. The chain combines TRBV19 with TRBJ1-3, with D maybe TRBD1 (5 bases). CDR3 size: 14 residues. V shed 6 bases and J shed 2 bases, with 11 bases lying between them. In germline, CDR1 is LNHDA, CDR2 SQIVND (reference sequence).

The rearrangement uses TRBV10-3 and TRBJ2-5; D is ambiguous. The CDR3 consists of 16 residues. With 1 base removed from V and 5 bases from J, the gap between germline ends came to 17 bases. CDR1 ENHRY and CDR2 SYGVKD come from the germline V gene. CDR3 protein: CAISEWGRWDSETQYF. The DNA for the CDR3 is TGTGCCATCAGTGAGTGGGGAAGGTGGGATTCGGAGACCCAGTACTTC.

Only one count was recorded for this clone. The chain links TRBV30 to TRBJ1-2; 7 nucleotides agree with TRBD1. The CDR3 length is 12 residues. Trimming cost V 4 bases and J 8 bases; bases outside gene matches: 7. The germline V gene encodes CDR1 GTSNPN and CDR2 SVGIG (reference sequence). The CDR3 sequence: CAWMKTGRGYTF. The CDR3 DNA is TGTGCCTGGATGAAGACAGGGAGGGGCTACACCTTC. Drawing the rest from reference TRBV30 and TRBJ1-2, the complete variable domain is SQTIHQWPATLVQPVGSPLSLECTVEGTSNPNLYWYRQAAGRGLQLLFYSVGIGQISSEVPQNLSASRPQDRQFILSSKKLLLSDSGFYLCAWMKTGRGYTFGSGTRLTVV.

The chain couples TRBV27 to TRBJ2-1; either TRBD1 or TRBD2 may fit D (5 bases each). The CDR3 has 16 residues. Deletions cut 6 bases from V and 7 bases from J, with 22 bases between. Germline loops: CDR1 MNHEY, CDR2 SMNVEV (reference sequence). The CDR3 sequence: CASRGIWAGRLNEQFF. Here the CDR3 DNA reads TGTGCCAGCAGGGGTATCTGGGCAGGGAGATTGAATGAGCAGTTCTTC.

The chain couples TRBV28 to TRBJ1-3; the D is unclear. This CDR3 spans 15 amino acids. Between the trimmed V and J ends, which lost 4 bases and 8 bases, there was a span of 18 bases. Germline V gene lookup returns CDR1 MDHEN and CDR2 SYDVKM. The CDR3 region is CASSSPYSVADTIYF. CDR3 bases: TGTGCCAGCAGTTCCCCCTATTCTGTCGCGGACACCATATATTTT.

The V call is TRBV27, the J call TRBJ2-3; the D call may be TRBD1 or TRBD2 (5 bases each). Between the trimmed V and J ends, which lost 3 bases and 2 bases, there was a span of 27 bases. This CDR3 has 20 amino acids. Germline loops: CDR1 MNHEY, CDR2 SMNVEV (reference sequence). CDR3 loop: CASSFSVWEWGARATDTQYF. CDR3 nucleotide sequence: TGTGCCAGCAGTTTTTCGGTCTGGGAATGGGGCGCGAGGGCCACAGATACGCAGTATTTT.

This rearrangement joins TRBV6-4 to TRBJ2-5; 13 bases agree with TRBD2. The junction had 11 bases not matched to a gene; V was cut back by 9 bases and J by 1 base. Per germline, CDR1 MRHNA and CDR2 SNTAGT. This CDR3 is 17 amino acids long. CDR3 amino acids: CARTLRGLAGFQETQYF. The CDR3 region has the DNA TGTGCCAGGACCCTGAGGGGACTAGCGGGGTTCCAAGAGACCCAGTACTTC.

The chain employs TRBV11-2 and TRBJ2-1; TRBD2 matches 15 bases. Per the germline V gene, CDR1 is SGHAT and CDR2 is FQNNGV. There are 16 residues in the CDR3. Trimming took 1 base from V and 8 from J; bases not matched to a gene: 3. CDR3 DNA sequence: TGTGCCAGCAGCTTAGGGACTAGCGGGGGGGCGGATGAGCAGTTCTTC. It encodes CASSLGTSGGADEQFF. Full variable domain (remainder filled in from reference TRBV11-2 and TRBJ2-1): EAGVAQSPRYKIIEKRQSVAFWCNPISGHATLYWYQQILGQGPKLLIQFQNNGVVDDSQLPKDRFSAERLKGVDSTLKIQPAKLEDSAVYLCASSLGTSGGADEQFFGPGTRLTVL.

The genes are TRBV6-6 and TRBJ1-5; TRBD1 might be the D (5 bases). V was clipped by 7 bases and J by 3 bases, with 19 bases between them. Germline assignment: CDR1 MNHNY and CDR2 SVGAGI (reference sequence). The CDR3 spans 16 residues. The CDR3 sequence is CASTLGGPLDNQPQHF. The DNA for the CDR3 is TGTGCCAGCACCCTTGGGGGACCGTTGGACAATCAGCCCCAGCATTTT.

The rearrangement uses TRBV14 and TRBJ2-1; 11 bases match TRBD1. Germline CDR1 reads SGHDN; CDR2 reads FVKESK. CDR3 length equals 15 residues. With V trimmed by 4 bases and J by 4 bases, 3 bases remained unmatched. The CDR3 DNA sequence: TGTGCCAGCAGCCCCGGGACAGGGGGGTACAATGAGCAGTTCTTC. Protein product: CASSPGTGGYNEQFF.

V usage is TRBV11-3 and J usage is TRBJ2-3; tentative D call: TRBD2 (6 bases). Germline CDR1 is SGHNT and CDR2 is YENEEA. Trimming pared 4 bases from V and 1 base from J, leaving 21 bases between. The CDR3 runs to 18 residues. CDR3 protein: CASSYSPPVAGRTDTQYF. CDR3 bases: TGTGCCAGCAGCTATTCTCCCCCCGTGGCGGGGCGCACAGATACGCAGTATTTT. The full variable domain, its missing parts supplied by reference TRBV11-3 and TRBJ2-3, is EAGVVQSPRYKIIEKKQPVAFWCNPISGHNTLYWYLQNLGQGPELLIRYENEEAVDDSQLPKDRFSAERLKGVDSTLKIQPAELGDSAVYLCASSYSPPVAGRTDTQYFGPGTRLTVL.

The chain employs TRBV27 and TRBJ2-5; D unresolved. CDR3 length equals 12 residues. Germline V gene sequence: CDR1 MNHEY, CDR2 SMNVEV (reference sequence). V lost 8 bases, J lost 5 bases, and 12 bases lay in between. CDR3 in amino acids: CASSSLGETQYF. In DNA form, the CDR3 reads TGTGCCAGCTCTAGTTTGGGGGAGACCCAGTACTTC.

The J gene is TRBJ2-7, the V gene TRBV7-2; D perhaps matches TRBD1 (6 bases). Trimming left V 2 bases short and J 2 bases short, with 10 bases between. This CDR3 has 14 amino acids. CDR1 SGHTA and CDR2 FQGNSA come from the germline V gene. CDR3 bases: TGTGCCAGCAGCTTACGGCAGGGGACCTACGAGCAGTACTTC. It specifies CASSLRQGTYEQYF.

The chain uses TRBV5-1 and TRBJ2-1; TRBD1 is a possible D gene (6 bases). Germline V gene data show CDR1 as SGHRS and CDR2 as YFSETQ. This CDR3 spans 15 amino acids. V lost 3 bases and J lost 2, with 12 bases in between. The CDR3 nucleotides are TGCGCCAGCAGCTCACAGGGCGCTACCTACAATGAGCAGTTCTTC. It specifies CASSSQGATYNEQFF. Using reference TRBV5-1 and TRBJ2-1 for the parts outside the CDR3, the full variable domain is KAGVTQTPRYLIKTRGQQVTLSCSPISGHRSVSWYQQTPGQGLQFLFEYFSETQRNKGNFPGRFSGRQFSNSRSEMNVSTLELGDSALYLCASSSQGATYNEQFFGPGTRLTVL.

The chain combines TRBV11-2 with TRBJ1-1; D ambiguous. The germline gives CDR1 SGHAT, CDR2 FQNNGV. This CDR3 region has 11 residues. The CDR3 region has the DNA TGTGCAACGAGGCAGCACCCTGAAGCTTTCTTT. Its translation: CATRQHPEAFF.

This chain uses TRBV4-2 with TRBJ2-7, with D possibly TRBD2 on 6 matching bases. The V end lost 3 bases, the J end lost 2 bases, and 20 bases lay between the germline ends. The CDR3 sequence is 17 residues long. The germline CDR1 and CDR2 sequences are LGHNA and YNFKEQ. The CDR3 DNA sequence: TGTGCCAGCAGCCATCCACACCTCTCGGGGGAACCCTACGAGCAGTACTTC. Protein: CASSHPHLSGEPYEQYF.

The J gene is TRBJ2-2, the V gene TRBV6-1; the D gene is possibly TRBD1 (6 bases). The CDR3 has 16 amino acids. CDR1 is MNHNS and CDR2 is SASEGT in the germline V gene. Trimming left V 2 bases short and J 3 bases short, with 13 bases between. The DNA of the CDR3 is TGTGCCAGCAGTGAAAAACAGGGCCGGGACACCGGGGAGCTGTTTTTT. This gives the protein CASSEKQGRDTGELFF.

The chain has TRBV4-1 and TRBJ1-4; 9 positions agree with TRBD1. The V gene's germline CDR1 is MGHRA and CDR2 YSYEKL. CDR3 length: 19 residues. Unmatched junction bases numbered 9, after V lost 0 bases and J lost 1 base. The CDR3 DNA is TGCGCCAGCAGCCAAGATCGGCACAGGGGGCCTGGAACTAATGAAAAACTGTTTTTT. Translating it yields CASSQDRHRGPGTNEKLFF.

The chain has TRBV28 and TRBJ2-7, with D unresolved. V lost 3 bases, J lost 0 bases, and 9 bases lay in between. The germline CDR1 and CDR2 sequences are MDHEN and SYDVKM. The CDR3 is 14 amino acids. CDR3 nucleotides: TGTGCCAGCAGTTTCCACCCTAGCTCCTACGAGCAGTACTTC. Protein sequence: CASSFHPSSYEQYF.

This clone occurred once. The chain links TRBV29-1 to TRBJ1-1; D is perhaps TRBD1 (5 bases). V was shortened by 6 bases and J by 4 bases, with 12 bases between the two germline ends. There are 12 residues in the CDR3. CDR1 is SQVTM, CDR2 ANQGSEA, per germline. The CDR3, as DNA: TGCAGCGTAAGCAGGGCACTCACTGAAGCTTTCTTT. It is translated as CSVSRALTEAFF.